Sequencing of this T cell receptor (beta chain) was carried out in a study of T cell changes during pregnancy in multiple sclerosis. Measured with immunoSEQ multiplex PCR; TCRdb has only the in-frame clones, and not every one. Of some 96,000 clones listed, around 92% were seen once; the top ten hold about 1.8%. CDR1 and CDR2 (germline): SGHDT, YYEEEE. Trimming removed 4 bases at V and 0 bases at J, with 16 bases between. The CDR3 spans 16 residues. The source is a female donor with multiple sclerosis, enrolled in a pregnancy study. V gene TRBV5-6 combines with J gene TRBJ1-1; no clear D. The sample in question was peripheral blood, obtained after pregnancy. This chain's CDR3 is CASSPPTTFMNTEAFF. Here the CDR3 DNA reads TGTGCCAGCAGCCCACCCACAACATTCATGAACACTGAAGCTTTCTTT.